This TCR beta chain was identified in a study of cytomegalovirus exposure and HLA in healthy donors. Findings and caveats of the study: 164 TCR beta chains were listed as cytomegalovirus-associated.

PCR was performed using 60 Vbeta and 13 Jbeta primers. TCRdb's table, derived via immunoSEQ multiplex PCR, lists solely in-frame clones and lacks some. This sample has approximately 190,000 clones, with around 84% found just once. The CDR3 has 13 amino acids. Trimming removed 7 bases from V and 6 bases from J, with 13 bases in between. Germline V gene lookup returns CDR1 LNHDA and CDR2 SQIVND (reference sequence). In regard to this clone: The antigen is unknown.

The source of this sequence is a man aged 35-49 years in good health and CMV-seropositive. The genes are TRBV19 and TRBJ2-1; a possible D gene is TRBD1 (7 bases). Specimen: PBMCs. CDR3 protein: CASKVQGGNEQFF. CDR3 in DNA: TGTGCCAGTAAAGTTCAGGGGGGCAATGAGCAGTTCTTC.